The 27 T cell receptor beta chains listed next were all sequenced from one sample in a study of molecular identifiers for immune sequencing clone quantification. Each CDR3 protein gets one entry after TCRdb re-called the PCR reads with MiXCR. The sample yields about 500,000 distinct CDR3 sequences, 25% seen once. The sequenced sample was naive CD8+ T cells from blood, with Jurkat cell RNA spiked in. The subset was: FACS-sorted CD8+CD4-CCR7+CD45RA+ naive T cells. The receptors originated from a human donor in good health. Some libraries in this study had Jurkat cell RNA spiked in.

For the CDR3, the DNA is TGTGCCAGCAAGACTGTCAGTGAGCAGTTCTTC. Its translation is CASKTVSEQFF. This chain connects TRBV12-3 or TRBV12-4 to TRBJ2-1; D not resolved. The CDR3 spans 11 residues. V lost 7 bases to trimming and J lost 9 bases, with 10 bases between them.

A few counts support this clonotype. The chain carries TRBV4-3 and TRBJ1-5, with a weak D call TRBD1 (5 bases). Germline CDR1 LGHNA, CDR2 YSLEER. V shed 0 bases and J shed 2 bases, with 14 bases lying between them. There are 17 residues in the CDR3. In nucleotides, the CDR3 is TGCGCCAGCAGCCAAGATCTCCCTCAAGGGGGCAATCAGCCCCAGCATTTT. Translated, it gives CASSQDLPQGGNQPQHF.

Notes on this clonotype: A read error may be the cause here, since a much bigger clone is one base away. The V gene is TRBV29-1, the J gene TRBJ1-2; D is uncertain. The CDR3 totals 11 residues. CDR1 and CDR2 (germline): SQVTM, ANQGSEA. CDR3 sequence reads: CSVERDYCYTF. The CDR3, as DNA: TGCAGCGTTGAGAGAGACTATTGCTACACCTTC.

This clonotype was recorded a few times. V usage is TRBV18 and J usage is TRBJ2-6, with 11 bases that match TRBD1. This CDR3 spans 18 amino acids. V lost 2 bases, J lost 4 bases, and 7 bases stayed unmatched. Germline V gene sequence: CDR1 KGHSH, CDR2 LQKENI. CDR3 nucleotide sequence: TGTGCCAGCTCACCATCATGGACAGGGGGCTCCGGGGCCAACGTCCTGACTTTC. Translating gives CASSPSWTGGSGANVLTF.

The chain is built from TRBV24-1 and TRBJ2-1; 12 bases are a match to TRBD2. The germline V gene has CDR1 KGHDR and CDR2 SFDVKD. This CDR3 is 16 amino acids long. The J segment lost 7 bases and the V segment lost 5 bases, leaving 8 bases of the junction unmatched. The CDR3 spells CATSAASGRVRNEQFF. CDR3 DNA: TGTGCCACCAGTGCGGCTAGCGGGAGGGTTAGAAATGAGCAGTTCTTC.

This clonotype was counted ten times or more. The chain has TRBV20-1 and TRBJ2-5; 9 bases are shared with TRBD1. Losses at the gene ends were 5 bases for V and 3 bases for J; bases not matched to a gene: 4. Germline CDR1 is DFQATT and CDR2 is SNEGSKA (reference sequence). The CDR3 is 13 residues long. CDR3 sequence: CSAADRGEETQYF. The CDR3, as DNA: TGCAGTGCTGCAGACAGGGGGGAAGAGACCCAGTACTTC.

The chain is built from TRBV19 and TRBJ2-3; no firm D call. The germline V gene encodes CDR1 LNHDA and CDR2 SQIVND (reference sequence). The CDR3 sequence is 14 residues long. V shed 5 bases and J shed 2 bases, with 11 bases lying between them. Here the CDR3 reads CASSFSQDTDTQYF. The CDR3 DNA is TGTGCCAGTAGTTTTTCCCAGGACACAGATACGCAGTATTTT.

About this clonotype itself: Compared with germline, one end of the junction differs, possibly owing to a read error. The chain has TRBV6-2 or TRBV6-3 and TRBJ2-7; possible D gene TRBD2, 5 bases. The CDR3 totals 15 residues. Germline loops: CDR1 MNHEY, CDR2 SVGEGT. CDR3 sequence: CARSSLGVQFPAQYF. The CDR3 DNA reads TGTGCCCGCAGCTCCCTCGGGGTACAGTTCCCCGCGCAGTACTTC.

This clonotype was recorded once. This may be a read error: a much more frequent sequence differs by one nucleotide. The rearrangement joins TRBV28 to TRBJ1-1; unclear D gene. Germline V gene lookup returns CDR1 MDHEN and CDR2 SYDVKM. The V end was cut by 1 base, the J end by 2 bases, with 8 bases between. CDR3 length: 14 amino acids. CDR3 protein: CASSLLVSNTEAFF. In DNA form, the CDR3 reads TGTGCCAGCAGTTTATTAGTTTCCAACACTGAAGCTTTCTTT.

The table lists this clonotype with many counts. The genes are TRBV20-1 and TRBJ2-3; D unclear. V lost 5 bases to trimming and J lost 2 bases, with 11 bases between them. The germline V gene has CDR1 DFQATT and CDR2 SNEGSKA (reference sequence). The CDR3 has 13 residues. The CDR3 DNA reads TGCAGTGCTCCATCCCGATCCACAGATACGCAGTATTTT. Amino acid sequence: CSAPSRSTDTQYF.

This clonotype was counted only a few times. This rearrangement joins TRBV20-1 to TRBJ2-3; 8 bases are a match to TRBD2. The CDR3 loop spans 15 amino acids. Trimming cost V 6 bases and J 2 bases; bases outside gene matches: 10. The germline V gene has CDR1 DFQATT and CDR2 SNEGSKA (reference sequence). Here the CDR3 DNA reads TGCAGTGCACGCGGACTAGCCCGTTTCACAGATACGCAGTATTTT. Its translation: CSARGLARFTDTQYF.

This clonotype came up many times. This chain uses TRBV5-6 with TRBJ2-7; D unclear. V dropped 6 bases and J dropped 12 bases, with 22 bases sitting between them. The length of the CDR3 is 13 residues. Germline CDR1 reads SGHDT; CDR2 reads YYEEEE. CDR3 amino acids: CASTSIVHSRWYF. The CDR3 region has the DNA TGTGCCAGCACCTCTATCGTCCACTCTAGATGGTACTTC.

This clonotype was seen only a few times. The gene calls are TRBV6-6 and TRBJ2-7, with TRBD1 matching 7 bases. V lost 6 bases and J lost 4; bases outside the gene matches: 12. The CDR3 consists of 15 residues. Germline V CDR1 and CDR2: MNHNY, SVGAGI (reference sequence). The CDR3 is CASSHPPTGLYEQYF. The CDR3 DNA reads as TGTGCCAGCAGCCATCCCCCGACAGGGTTATACGAGCAGTACTTC.

Note on this clonotype: This could be a read error, since a much larger clone is one nucleotide away. V gene TRBV29-1 combines with J gene TRBJ2-3, with D possibly being TRBD1 or TRBD2 (5 bases each). The CDR3 extends over 15 amino acids. Per germline, CDR1 SQVTM and CDR2 ANQGSEA. Trimming pared 6 bases from V and 3 bases from J, leaving 19 bases between. The CDR3, as DNA: TGCAGCGTCGATACCACGGGGCAGGTGACAGATACGCAGTATTTT. Amino acids: CSVDTTGQVTDTQYF.

A remark on this clonotype: Since a much larger clone is just one base distant, this may be a read error. The gene calls are TRBV6-6 and TRBJ1-1, with D perhaps matching TRBD1 (5 bases). Germline loops: CDR1 MNHNY, CDR2 SVGAGI (reference sequence). CDR3 length: 12 amino acids. CDR3 DNA sequence: TGTGCCAGCTGTTACTCGGGGCAAGAAGCTTTCTTT. Amino acids: CASCYSGQEAFF.

V gene TRBV28 combines with J gene TRBJ1-5; 11 bases match TRBD1. The CDR3 has 20 amino acids. The V gene end was trimmed by 5 bases and the J gene end by 0 bases; junction bases not matched to a gene: 15. Germline values: CDR1 MDHEN, CDR2 SYDVKM. The CDR3 protein is CASSKGQGARLVYSNQPQHF. The CDR3 bases are TGTGCCAGCAGTAAAGGACAGGGGGCGCGGTTGGTGTATAGCAATCAGCCCCAGCATTTT.

Comment on this clonotype: This sequence may be a read error, since a much larger clone differs from it by one base. The conserved final phenylalanine or tryptophan is absent from the CDR3, which likely points to a read error. CDR3 DNA sequence: TGTGCCAGCAGCCAAGACGTCGGGACACGAGCCTACGAGCAGTACCTC. It yields the protein CASSQDVGTRAYEQYL. The gene calls are TRBV14 and TRBJ2-7, with D possibly TRBD1 on 6 matching bases. Germline CDR1 reads SGHDN; CDR2 reads FVKESK. The CDR3 sequence is 16 residues long. V lost 0 bases and J 2 bases, leaving 14 bases between the germline ends.

The V call is TRBV11-2, the J call TRBJ2-2; 9 bases match TRBD2. There are 16 residues in the CDR3. With 5 bases clipped from V and 2 bases from J, the junction kept 6 bases outside the gene matches. Germline CDR1 and CDR2: SGHAT and FQNNGV. DNA for the CDR3: TGTGCCAGCAGCATGGCCGGGACTAGCAACACCGGGGAGCTGTTTTTT. This sequence encodes CASSMAGTSNTGELFF.

A remark on this clonotype: A read error is possible here, since a much larger clone lies one base away. This CDR3 fails to terminate in the conserved phenylalanine or tryptophan, so it likely reflects a read error. The rearrangement uses TRBV12-3 or TRBV12-4 and TRBJ1-5, with TRBD1 matching over 10 bases. The CDR3 covers 15 residues. After removal of 6 bases from V and 2 bases from J, the junction contained 4 bases not matched to a gene. The CDR3 nucleotides are TGTGCCAGCAGAACCGGGACAGGGGGCAATCAGCCCCAGCATTTA. Its protein is CASRTGTGGNQPQHL.

This clonotype has just a few counts. The chain is built from TRBV5-1 and TRBJ1-2; TRBD1 matches at 7 bases. V shed 4 bases, J shed 4 bases, and the junction held 7 bases outside the gene matches. From germline, CDR1 is SGHRS and CDR2 YFSETQ. The length of the CDR3 is 14 residues. This chain's CDR3 is CASSPGTAVYGYTF. DNA for the CDR3: TGCGCCAGCAGCCCCGGGACAGCTGTCTATGGCTACACCTTC.

This clonotype was counted only a few times. The chain combines TRBV30 with TRBJ1-1; D not certain. The CDR3 is 11 amino acids. V lost 3 bases, J lost 1 base, and 3 bases lay in between. Germline CDR1 reads GTSNPN; CDR2 reads SVGIG (reference sequence). The CDR3 DNA sequence: TGTGCCTGGAGGGGGAACACTGAAGCTTTCTTT. It is translated as CAWRGNTEAFF. Filled out from reference TRBV30 and TRBJ1-1, the complete variable domain reads SQTIHQWPATLVQPVGSPLSLECTVEGTSNPNLYWYRQAAGRGLQLLFYSVGIGQISSEVPQNLSASRPQDRQFILSSKKLLLSDSGFYLCAWRGNTEAFFGQGTRLTVV.

This clonotype was observed a handful of times. The chain recombines TRBV5-1 with TRBJ2-5, with D perhaps matching TRBD2 (5 bases). The CDR3 contains 18 residues. Germline CDR1 is SGHRS and CDR2 is YFSETQ. The V end was cut by 0 bases, the J end by 5 bases, with 23 bases between. The CDR3 DNA reads as TGCGCCAGCAGCTTGGGGGTCGTCTTCTCATCACTAGGGGAGACCCAGTACTTC. This encodes CASSLGVVFSSLGETQYF.

This clonotype came up a few times. J is TRBJ2-7 and V is TRBV9, with D perhaps TRBD1 or TRBD2 (6 bases each). The CDR3 sequence is 13 residues long. V lost 0 bases and J lost 10, with 14 bases in between. CDR1 and CDR2 (germline): SGDLS, YYNGEE. CDR3 nucleotides: TGTGCCAGCAGCGTAGAGGGGGAGGCGCGTCAGTACTTC. It codes for CASSVEGEARQYF.

In regard to this clonotype: A read error is possible here, since a much larger clone lies one base away. V is TRBV7-9 and J is TRBJ1-2, with D hard to call. The CDR3 has 14 amino acids. In germline, CDR1 is SEHNR, CDR2 FQNEAQ (reference sequence). As DNA, the CDR3 is TGTGTCAGCAGCTTAGTGTTTCCGGACTATGGCTACACCTTC. Residues: CVSSLVFPDYGYTF.

This clonotype occurred many times. This chain joins TRBV4-3 and TRBJ2-3, with 8 nucleotides matching TRBD2. Germline loops: CDR1 LGHNA, CDR2 YSLEER. The J segment lost 3 bases and the V segment lost 0 bases, leaving 5 bases of the junction unmatched. The CDR3 is 16 residues long. The CDR3 protein is CASSQDSGVRTDTQYF. The CDR3 nucleotides read TGCGCCAGCAGCCAAGATAGCGGGGTTCGGACAGATACGCAGTATTTT.

A word on this clonotype: This sequence may be a read error, since a much larger clone differs from it by one base. This sequence joins TRBV28 and TRBJ1-1; 7 bases match TRBD1. Looked up from germline, CDR1 is MDHEN and CDR2 is SYDVKM. This CDR3 is built from 14 residues. In DNA, the CDR3 is TGTGCCAGCAGTTTCCCGACAGGGAACACTGGAGCTTTCTTT. Translating it yields CASSFPTGNTGAFF.

As for this clonotype: The germline gene is not matched at one end of the junction; a read error may be the cause. This chain links TRBV27 with TRBJ1-4; D gene unclear. This CDR3 spans 15 amino acids. CDR1 MNHEY and CDR2 SMNVEV come from the germline V gene (reference sequence). The CDR3 loop reads CASRLAVQPGEKPFF. CDR3 sequence (DNA): TGTGCCAGCAGACTCGCGGTACAGCCTGGTGAAAAACCGTTTTTT.